Each of the 20 T cell receptor beta chains below was sequenced from the same sample in a study of cytomegalovirus exposure and HLA in healthy donors. With 60 Vbeta and 13 Jbeta primers, the PCR was carried out. Only in-frame clones appear in the TCRdb table, and some are missing; sequencing was by immunoSEQ multiplex PCR. Among approximately 240,000 clones, roughly 91% were seen once, and the ten largest hold 0.9% to 1.1%. The sample consisted of PBMCs. The receptors originated from a woman younger than 30 in good health and CMV-seronegative.

V usage is TRBV7-9 and J usage is TRBJ2-1, with 8 bases identical to TRBD2. The CDR3 consists of 14 residues. Germline CDR1 and CDR2: SEHNR and FQNEAQ (reference sequence). V dropped 10 bases and J dropped 4; count of bases not matched to a gene: 9. The DNA for the CDR3 is TGTGCCACCATCCAGGCGGGGGGTTACAATGAGCAGTTCTTC. Translating it yields CATIQAGGYNEQFF.

CDR3 region: CASRGSRDRGVWAEAFF. The CDR3 DNA sequence: TGTGCCAGCAGGGGAAGCCGGGACAGGGGAGTATGGGCTGAAGCTTTCTTT. The V call is TRBV11-3, the J call TRBJ1-1, with TRBD1 matching over 10 bases. This CDR3 comprises 17 residues. The germline V gene has CDR1 SGHNT and CDR2 YENEEA. V lost 6 bases and J lost 6; bases outside the gene matches: 16.

V and J are TRBV5-1 and TRBJ1-1; 9 bases match TRBD1. The germline gives CDR1 SGHRS, CDR2 YFSETQ. Unmatched junction bases numbered 14, after V lost 5 bases and J lost 3 bases. This CDR3 is built from 17 residues. This CDR3 is CASRVTGTGFGDTEAFF. The CDR3 DNA follows: TGCGCCAGCAGAGTTACCGGGACAGGGTTTGGGGACACTGAAGCTTTCTTT. Drawing the rest from reference TRBV5-1 and TRBJ1-1, the complete variable domain is KAGVTQTPRYLIKTRGQQVTLSCSPISGHRSVSWYQQTPGQGLQFLFEYFSETQRNKGNFPGRFSGRQFSNSRSEMNVSTLELGDSALYLCASRVTGTGFGDTEAFFGQGTRLTVV.

This chain uses TRBV29-1 with TRBJ1-1; perhaps TRBD1 as D (6 bases). V lost 4 bases and J 0 bases, leaving 15 bases between the germline ends. In germline, CDR1 is SQVTM, CDR2 ANQGSEA. This CDR3 contains 15 residues. The CDR3 here is CSVGAGDYMNTEAFF. The CDR3 DNA sequence: TGCAGCGTTGGTGCAGGGGACTACATGAACACTGAAGCTTTCTTT.

The chain carries TRBV7-9 and TRBJ1-2, with TRBD1 identical over 8 bases. The CDR3 is made up of 15 amino acids. Germline CDR1 reads SEHNR; CDR2 reads FQNEAQ (reference sequence). J was trimmed by 4 bases and V by 3 bases; bases with no gene match: 7. The CDR3 protein is CASSFQGARGYGYTF. CDR3 DNA: TGTGCCAGCAGCTTTCAGGGGGCTCGGGGCTATGGCTACACCTTC.

The genes are TRBV27 and TRBJ2-7; 8 bases agree with TRBD2. V lost 8 bases and J lost 3; bases outside the gene matches: 12. This CDR3 is 15 amino acids long. Per the germline V gene, CDR1 is MNHEY and CDR2 is SMNVEV (reference sequence). The CDR3 region is CASRIAGPIHYEQYF. CDR3 coding DNA: TGTGCCAGCCGGATAGCGGGACCCATACACTACGAGCAGTACTTC.

The chain uses TRBV2 and TRBJ2-2, with TRBD1 identical over 10 bases. The CDR3 totals 16 residues. The germline gives CDR1 SNHLY, CDR2 FYNNEI. The V segment lost 0 bases and the J segment 13 bases; nucleotides outside the gene matches: 11. The CDR3 nucleotides are TGTGCCAGCAGTGAAGCGAGGACAGGGGGGGAGGGTTGGCTGTTTTTT. Residues: CASSEARTGGEGWLFF.

CDR3 residues: CASSLGQGRGPQHF. CDR3 coding DNA: TGTGCCAGCAGCTTGGGACAGGGGAGGGGGCCCCAGCATTTT. The chain joins TRBV5-5 to TRBJ1-5; 8 bases are a match to TRBD1. The ends lost 0 bases at V and 9 bases at J; junction bases unmatched: 5. This CDR3 is 14 amino acids long. CDR1 and CDR2 from the germline V gene are SGHKS and YYEKEE (reference sequence).

The gene calls are TRBV5-1 and TRBJ2-2; D may be TRBD2 (6 bases). The CDR3 has 15 residues. Trimming took 8 bases from V and 1 from J, leaving 15 bases between them. CDR1 and CDR2 (germline): SGHRS, YFSETQ. CDR3 sequence: CASTVRGGNTGELFF. The CDR3 DNA is TGCGCCAGTACCGTTAGGGGAGGGAACACCGGGGAGCTGTTTTTT. The complete variable domain, with remaining parts taken from reference TRBV5-1 and TRBJ2-2, reads KAGVTQTPRYLIKTRGQQVTLSCSPISGHRSVSWYQQTPGQGLQFLFEYFSETQRNKGNFPGRFSGRQFSNSRSEMNVSTLELGDSALYLCASTVRGGNTGELFFGEGSRLTVL.

The V and J genes are TRBV27 and TRBJ2-7; maybe TRBD1 (5 bases). V lost 6 bases to trimming and J lost 0 bases, with 12 bases between them. The CDR3 loop spans 14 amino acids. CDR1 and CDR2 (germline): MNHEY, SMNVEV (reference sequence). The CDR3 protein is CASRHAGISYEQYF. CDR3 DNA sequence: TGTGCCAGCAGGCACGCAGGGATCTCCTACGAGCAGTACTTC.

The chain joins TRBV7-7 to TRBJ2-2; no reliable D call. The length of the CDR3 is 14 residues. CDR1 and CDR2 (germline): SSHAT, FNYEAQ (reference sequence). Trimming cost V 5 bases and J 1 base, with 8 bases left between them. The CDR3 loop is CASSNNKNTGELFF. CDR3 bases: TGTGCCAGCAGCAACAATAAGAACACCGGGGAGCTGTTTTTT.

The chain uses TRBV14 and TRBJ2-1; weak D call: TRBD2 (5 bases). CDR1 is SGHDN, CDR2 FVKESK, per germline. The V and J ends lost 0 bases and 2 bases respectively, with 11 bases between them. The CDR3 length is 16 residues. CDR3 amino acids: CASSQDVGAAYNEQFF. CDR3 coding DNA: TGTGCCAGCAGCCAAGACGTGGGAGCGGCCTACAATGAGCAGTTCTTC. The variable domain in full, completed from reference TRBV14 and TRBJ2-1, reads EAGVTQFPSHSVIEKGQTVTLRCDPISGHDNLYWYRRVMGKEIKFLLHFVKESKQDESGMPNNRFLAERTGGTYSTLKVQPAELEDSGVYFCASSQDVGAAYNEQFFGPGTRLTVL.

This chain uses TRBV13 with TRBJ2-5; possible D gene TRBD2, 6 bases. Between the trimmed V and J ends, which lost 5 bases and 5 bases, there was a span of 21 bases. This CDR3 spans 16 amino acids. Germline CDR1 and CDR2: PRHDT and FYEKMQ (reference sequence). CDR3 bases: TGTGCCAGCAGCCTCCACGATGGTAGTGGAGGGGAGACCCAGTACTTC. Residues: CASSLHDGSGGETQYF.

The chain recombines TRBV9 with TRBJ2-7; D ambiguous. The CDR3 sequence is 14 residues long. Germline CDR1 reads SGDLS; CDR2 reads YYNGEE. V lost 0 bases and J 2 bases, leaving 9 bases between the germline ends. Written as DNA, the CDR3 is TGTGCCAGCAGCGTAGAGGCTCGGGCCTACGAGCAGTACTTC. It specifies CASSVEARAYEQYF. The whole variable domain, filled in from reference TRBV9 and TRBJ2-7, reads DSGVTQTPKHLITATGQRVTLRCSPRSGDLSVYWYQQSLDQGLQFLIQYYNGEERAKGNILERFSAQQFPDLHSELNLSSLELGDSALYFCASSVEARAYEQYFGPGTRLTVT.

The chain employs TRBV6-1 and TRBJ2-7; TRBD2 matches 10 bases. The CDR3 spans 15 residues. The germline CDR1 and CDR2 sequences are MNHNS and SASEGT. Trimming at V came to 8 bases and at J to 0 bases, leaving 7 bases not matched to a gene. DNA for the CDR3: TGTGCCAGCTACACTAGCGGGAAAAGCTCCTACGAGCAGTACTTC. As protein: CASYTSGKSSYEQYF.

J is TRBJ1-2 and V is TRBV18; weak D call: TRBD1 (5 bases). CDR1 KGHSH and CDR2 LQKENI come from the germline V gene. CDR3 length: 12 amino acids. Trimming cost V 0 bases and J 10 bases, with 9 bases left between them. CDR3 DNA: TGTGCCAGCTCACCACCGGGCAGGGCCTACACCTTC. It is translated as CASSPPGRAYTF.

The chain uses TRBV27 and TRBJ2-1, with 11 positions matching TRBD2. The germline V gene has CDR1 MNHEY and CDR2 SMNVEV (reference sequence). The CDR3 covers 17 residues. The V gene end was trimmed by 6 bases and the J gene end by 5 bases; junction bases not matched to a gene: 12. CDR3 DNA sequence: TGTGCCAGCAGCATCAGATTACTAGCGGGAGTGAACAATGAGCAGTTCTTC. Its translation: CASSIRLLAGVNNEQFF.

As DNA, the CDR3 is TGTGCCAGCAGTGAAGGGTTCAGGGGGGACTATGGCTACACCTTC. Protein product: CASSEGFRGDYGYTF. This chain joins TRBV25-1 and TRBJ1-2; 7 bases line up with TRBD1. CDR1 MGHDK and CDR2 SYGVNS come from the germline V gene. The CDR3 sequence is 15 residues long. V gave up 2 bases and J gave up 3 bases; unmatched junction bases: 6.

This chain links TRBV4-2 with TRBJ1-2, with D hard to call. The germline V gene has CDR1 LGHNA and CDR2 YNFKEQ. The CDR3 runs 14 residues. Trimming cost V 1 base and J 3 bases, with 9 bases left between them. The CDR3 bases are TGTGCCAGCAGCCAAGCGGGAGGCGACTATGGCTACACCTTC. Protein: CASSQAGGDYGYTF.

The V call is TRBV10-2, the J call TRBJ2-7, with 8 bases aligning to TRBD2. Trimming at V came to 2 bases and at J to 13 bases, leaving 10 bases not matched to a gene. The CDR3 consists of 13 residues. Germline V gene data show CDR1 as WSHSY and CDR2 as SAAADI. The CDR3 DNA sequence: TGCGCCAGCAGTGAGACGCGGGAGGACTATCGTTACTTC. It codes for CASSETREDYRYF.